This TCR beta chain appears in the sequencing data of a study of blood T cell repertoires in COVID-19. Whole-study context: Sites across the United States, Italy and Spain contributed samples from acute and convalescent COVID-19.

This CDR3 is 13 amino acids long. Trimming left V 3 bases short and J 9 bases short, with 9 bases between. Germline CDR1 MNHNS, CDR2 SASEGT. The assay was immunoSEQ multiplex PCR, and TCRdb's table has in-frame clones only and misses some. The sample carries more than 200,000 clones, about nine tenths recorded once. V gene TRBV6-1 combines with J gene TRBJ1-6; tentative D call: TRBD1 (6 bases). The material sequenced was peripheral blood. The receptor was derived from a man in his fifties or sixties with COVID-19, enrolled during active disease. CDR3 amino acids: CASSDRGGSPLHF. The CDR3 DNA reads as TGTGCCAGCAGTGACAGGGGCGGTTCACCCCTCCACTTT.